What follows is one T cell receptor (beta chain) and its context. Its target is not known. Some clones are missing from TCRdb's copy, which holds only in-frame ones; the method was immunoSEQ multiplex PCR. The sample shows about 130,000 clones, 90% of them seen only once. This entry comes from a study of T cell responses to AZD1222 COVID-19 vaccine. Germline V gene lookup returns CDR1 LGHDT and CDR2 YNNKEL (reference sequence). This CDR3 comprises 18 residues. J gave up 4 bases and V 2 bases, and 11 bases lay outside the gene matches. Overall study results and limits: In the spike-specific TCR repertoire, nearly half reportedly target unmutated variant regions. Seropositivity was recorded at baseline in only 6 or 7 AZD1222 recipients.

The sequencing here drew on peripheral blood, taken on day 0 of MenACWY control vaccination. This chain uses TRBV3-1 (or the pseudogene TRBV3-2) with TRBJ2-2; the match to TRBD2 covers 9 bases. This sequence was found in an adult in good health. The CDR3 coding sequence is TGTGCCAGCAGCCAACCCAGGGCTAGCGGGATTTCCACCGGGGAGCTGTTTTTT. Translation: CASSQPRASGISTGELFF.